This T cell receptor (beta chain) was captured in a study of blood T cell repertoires in COVID-19. Of note for this clone: The sample contains more than one DNA sequence encoding this CDR3.

The method was immunoSEQ multiplex PCR; TCRdb's version includes in-frame clones alone and lacks a portion of them. The sample holds about 260,000 clones, around 80% seen once. The CDR3 has 13 amino acids. Trimming removed 3 bases from V and 4 bases from J, with 7 bases in between. Germline CDR1 SEHNR, CDR2 FQNEAQ (reference sequence). The study drew participants aged about 18 to 89 years from roughly 25 US areas. This TCR derives from a young man with acute COVID-19. The V call is TRBV7-9, the J call TRBJ1-5; possible D gene TRBD1, 6 bases. Sequencing used PBMCs or T cells enriched from blood (not recorded which). CDR3 sequence: CASSFQGNQPQHF. CDR3 bases: TGTGCCAGCAGCTTCCAGGGGAATCAGCCCCAGCATTTT.